The present T cell receptor (beta chain) was sequenced within a study of control samples from healthy donors and cancer patients. The germline V and J ends were trimmed by 9 bases and 5 bases, with 19 bases remaining between them. Germline lookup yields CDR1 WNHNN and CDR2 SYGVQD (reference sequence). CDR3 length equals 14 residues. TCRdb's copy holds only in-frame clones and misses some; the assay was immunoSEQ multiplex PCR. The sample has 400,000 to 450,000 clones, 75% to 95% seen once. The sequencing sample was made of PBMCs. The clonotype comes from a man aged 35 to 55 with head and neck cancer. This chain connects TRBV10-1 to TRBJ1-1; the D gene is possibly TRBD1 (6 bases). The CDR3 DNA reads as TGCGCCAGTAGCCGGGGGGGGCTTCGGACTGAAGCTTTCTTT. It yields the protein CASSRGGLRTEAFF.